The clone carrying this T cell receptor (beta chain) was seen only once. Other DNA sequences of this sample code for an identical CDR3. The data originate from a study of T cell responses to AZD1222 COVID-19 vaccine. Produced via immunoSEQ multiplex PCR; TCRdb's table is partial and in-frame only. The sample gives 150,000 or so clones, approximately 93% of which show up once; 0.7% to 0.9% is in the top ten. The CDR3 consists of 16 residues. Germline V gene sequence: CDR1 SGHRS, CDR2 YFSETQ. J lost 2 bases, V lost 1 base, and 3 bases had no gene match. Sample: peripheral blood, taken on day 0 of AZD1222 vaccination. This rearrangement joins TRBV5-1 to TRBJ2-5; TRBD2 aligns across 12 bases. The TCR originated in an adult in good health. The DNA of the CDR3 is TGCGCCAGCAGCTTGTTACTAGCGGGGGGACAAGAGACCCAGTACTTC. Its protein is CASSLLLAGGQETQYF.